The 30 T cell receptor beta chains given below trace back to one sample, sequenced in a study of cytomegalovirus exposure and HLA in healthy donors. The PCR made use of 60 Vbeta and 13 Jbeta primers. Method: immunoSEQ multiplex PCR; TCRdb's copy keeps in-frame clones and lacks some. The table includes 95,000 to 110,000 clones, 81% detected once. Material: PBMCs. The source is a man younger than 40 in good health and CMV-seronegative.

This clone was seen more than once but under ten times. This chain uses TRBV2 with TRBJ1-1; 7 bases are shared with TRBD1. The germline CDR1 and CDR2 sequences are SNHLY and FYNNEI. V was clipped by 4 bases and J by 10 bases; unmatched bases: 6. CDR3 size: 12 residues. The CDR3 loop reads CASSGQGFLAFF. In nucleotides, the CDR3 is TGTGCCAGCAGTGGACAGGGCTTTTTAGCTTTCTTT.

This chain uses TRBV25-1 with TRBJ2-5; tentative D call: TRBD2 (7 bases). Germline CDR1 MGHDK, CDR2 SYGVNS. The CDR3 totals 15 residues. V lost 5 bases, J lost 3 bases, and 16 bases lay in between. CDR3 protein: CASSFPGGDEETQYF. CDR3 DNA sequence: TGTGCCAGCAGTTTCCCGGGGGGCGATGAAGAGACCCAGTACTTC.

This chain connects TRBV6-6 to TRBJ2-2, with D perhaps matching TRBD2 (5 bases). Trimming left V 2 bases short and J 6 bases short, with 16 bases between. Germline V gene sequence: CDR1 MNHNY, CDR2 SVGAGI (reference sequence). The CDR3 extends over 16 amino acids. CDR3 sequence: CASSYPAGPTAGELFF. The CDR3 bases are TGTGCCAGCAGTTACCCCGCGGGCCCCACTGCCGGGGAGCTGTTTTTT.

Only a few counts were recorded for this clone. V is TRBV19 and J is TRBJ2-1, with TRBD2 identical over 13 bases. CDR3 length equals 16 residues. Unmatched junction bases numbered 5, after V lost 4 bases and J lost 5 bases. Per germline, CDR1 LNHDA and CDR2 SQIVND (reference sequence). The CDR3 DNA sequence: TGTGCCAGTAGTACCACACTAGCGGGAGGGCACAATGAGCAGTTCTTC. It is translated as CASSTTLAGGHNEQFF.

The chain carries TRBV7-2 and TRBJ2-3, with TRBD1 matching 7 bases. CDR3 length: 13 amino acids. V dropped 4 bases and J dropped 9; count of bases not matched to a gene: 7. The germline V gene has CDR1 SGHTA and CDR2 FQGNSA. The CDR3 protein is CASSSIQGRTQYF. DNA for the CDR3: TGTGCCAGCAGCTCTATACAGGGGCGGACGCAGTATTTT.

The chain links TRBV7-3 to TRBJ2-1, with 8 bases that match TRBD2. This CDR3 region has 16 residues. Germline V CDR1 and CDR2: SGHTA, FQGTGA. V lost 6 bases and J lost 5; bases outside the gene matches: 12. The CDR3 protein is CASRSEGRRGDNEQFF. The CDR3 region has the DNA TGTGCCAGCAGATCCGAAGGGAGGCGGGGGGACAATGAGCAGTTCTTC.

The chain links TRBV13 to TRBJ1-2; 8 bases are shared with TRBD1. V dropped 3 bases and J dropped 7; count of bases not matched to a gene: 4. Germline loops: CDR1 PRHDT, CDR2 FYEKMQ (reference sequence). The CDR3 is 13 residues long. This CDR3 reads CASSLDRAVGYTF. The CDR3 bases are TGTGCCAGCAGCTTGGACAGGGCCGTTGGCTACACCTTC.

The V gene is TRBV19, the J gene TRBJ1-5; maybe TRBD1 (5 bases). Germline V gene sequence: CDR1 LNHDA, CDR2 SQIVND (reference sequence). The CDR3 loop spans 14 amino acids. The V end was cut by 4 bases, the J end by 3 bases, with 10 bases between. The DNA of the CDR3 is TGTGCCAGTAGTAGCGGGGGGAACAATCAGCCCCAGCATTTT. It encodes CASSSGGNNQPQHF.

V is TRBV7-9 and J is TRBJ1-1; D might be TRBD1 (6 bases). In germline, CDR1 is SEHNR, CDR2 FQNEAQ (reference sequence). V was clipped by 6 bases and J by 1 base, with 15 bases between them. The CDR3 has 15 residues. CDR3 sequence: CASSSKPGQNTEAFF. As DNA, the CDR3 is TGTGCCAGCAGTTCGAAACCGGGACAGAACACTGAAGCTTTCTTT.

This chain joins TRBV11-2 and TRBJ1-5; D is perhaps TRBD1 (5 bases). Germline CDR1 is SGHAT and CDR2 is FQNNGV. The CDR3 has 15 amino acids. The V end lost 4 bases, the J end lost 7 bases, and 17 bases lay between the germline ends. The CDR3 region is CASSSTAGPGQPQHF. The CDR3 bases are TGTGCCAGCAGCTCTACGGCGGGGCCGGGGCAGCCCCAGCATTTT.

The genes are TRBV5-4 and TRBJ2-1; 9 nucleotides line up with TRBD2. Germline V CDR1 and CDR2: SGHNT, YYREEE (reference sequence). The ends lost 1 base at V and 6 bases at J; junction bases unmatched: 2. There are 14 residues in the CDR3. In nucleotides, the CDR3 is TGTGCCAGCAGCTTGCTAGCGGGACCCAATGAGCAGTTCTTC. Its translation is CASSLLAGPNEQFF. Together with reference TRBV5-4 and TRBJ2-1, the CDR3 gives the full variable domain: ETGVTQSPTHLIKTRGQQVTLRCSSQSGHNTVSWYQQALGQGPQFIFQYYREEENGRGNFPPRFSGLQFPNYSSELNVNALELDDSALYLCASSLLAGPNEQFFGPGTRLTVL.

The J gene is TRBJ2-7, the V gene TRBV2; D possibly corresponds to TRBD1 (6 bases). The CDR3 is 15 residues long. Germline CDR1 SNHLY, CDR2 FYNNEI. The V and J ends lost 5 bases and 5 bases respectively, with 19 bases between them. The CDR3: CASSTPGHSSDEQYF. Here the CDR3 DNA reads TGTGCCAGCAGTACTCCGGGACACTCGTCGGACGAGCAGTACTTC.

V usage is TRBV27 and J usage is TRBJ2-7; no clear D. Trimming removed 8 bases from V and 5 bases from J, with 16 bases in between. Germline CDR1 is MNHEY and CDR2 is SMNVEV (reference sequence). The length of the CDR3 is 13 residues. For the CDR3, the DNA is TGTGCCAGCTCTAACTACTTTAAGGACGAGCAGTACTTC. Its protein is CASSNYFKDEQYF.

The V call is TRBV27, the J call TRBJ2-7; TRBD2 matches at 7 bases. Germline V lookup: CDR1 MNHEY, CDR2 SMNVEV (reference sequence). Germline trimming cut 6 bases from V and 5 bases from J; bases unmatched to any gene: 10. The CDR3 extends over 14 amino acids. CDR3 in amino acids: CASSLGEGRNEQYF. In nucleotides, the CDR3 is TGTGCCAGCAGCCTAGGGGAGGGAAGGAACGAGCAGTACTTC.

The V call is TRBV30, the J call TRBJ2-1; TRBD1 matches 8 bases. Germline V gene lookup returns CDR1 GTSNPN and CDR2 SVGIG (reference sequence). Trimming cost V 3 bases and J 5 bases; bases outside gene matches: 6. The CDR3 extends over 14 amino acids. CDR3 region: CAWRHSDRDNEQFF. DNA for the CDR3: TGTGCCTGGAGACACTCGGACAGGGACAATGAGCAGTTCTTC.

J is TRBJ2-1 and V is TRBV27; unclear D gene. From germline, CDR1 is MNHEY and CDR2 SMNVEV (reference sequence). Deletions cut 6 bases from V and 3 bases from J, with 3 bases between. This CDR3 region has 11 residues. CDR3: CASSFYNEQFF. DNA of the CDR3: TGTGCCAGCAGCTTCTACAATGAGCAGTTCTTC.

The J gene is TRBJ1-3, the V gene TRBV7-8, with a possible D match to TRBD1 (6 bases). Between the trimmed V and J ends, which lost 2 bases and 4 bases, there was a span of 15 bases. The CDR3 length is 16 residues. Germline CDR1 reads SGHVS; CDR2 reads FQNEAQ. The DNA for the CDR3 is TGTGCCAGCAGCTTATATGGGGGCGCTCGGGGAAACACCATATATTTT. Amino acid sequence: CASSLYGGARGNTIYF. The variable domain in full, with the rest retrieved from reference TRBV7-8 and TRBJ1-3, is GAGVSQSPRYKVAKRGQDVALRCDPISGHVSLFWYQQALGQGPEFLTYFQNEAQLDKSGLPSDRFFAERPEGSVSTLKIQRTQQEDSAVYLCASSLYGGARGNTIYFGEGSWLTVV.

The chain combines TRBV4-2 with TRBJ2-5; 14 nucleotides align to TRBD2. Trimming at V came to 8 bases and at J to 5 bases, leaving 10 bases not matched to a gene. The CDR3 totals 16 residues. The germline V gene has CDR1 LGHNA and CDR2 YNFKEQ. The CDR3 region is CASRPKGLAGDETQYF. The DNA of the CDR3 is TGTGCCAGCCGCCCCAAGGGACTAGCGGGAGATGAGACCCAGTACTTC.

The chain combines TRBV19 with TRBJ2-2, with 8 positions matching TRBD2. V shed 9 bases and J 3 bases; nucleotides not matched to a gene: 6. Germline CDR1 reads LNHDA; CDR2 reads SQIVND (reference sequence). The CDR3 contains 14 residues. This CDR3 reads CASRLAGYTGELFF. CDR3 coding DNA: TGTGCCAGCCGGCTAGCGGGTTACACCGGGGAGCTGTTTTTT.

V usage is TRBV5-4 and J usage is TRBJ2-1, with 9 bases matching TRBD2. Germline loops: CDR1 SGHNT, CDR2 YYREEE (reference sequence). J was trimmed by 8 bases and V by 4 bases; bases with no gene match: 10. The CDR3 spans 15 residues. CDR3 region: CASSPHSGSRDEQFF. In DNA, the CDR3 is TGTGCCAGCAGCCCCCATAGCGGGAGCCGCGATGAGCAGTTCTTC.

This chain connects TRBV5-4 to TRBJ1-1, with D possibly being TRBD1 (6 bases). V lost 4 bases, J lost 1 base, and 11 bases lay in between. The CDR3 spans 14 residues. The V gene's germline CDR1 is SGHNT and CDR2 YYREEE (reference sequence). The chain's CDR3 is CASSLRTENTEAFF. CDR3 DNA: TGTGCCAGCAGCCTGCGGACAGAGAACACTGAAGCTTTCTTT. Full variable domain (outside the CDR3, taken from reference TRBV5-4 and TRBJ1-1): ETGVTQSPTHLIKTRGQQVTLRCSSQSGHNTVSWYQQALGQGPQFIFQYYREEENGRGNFPPRFSGLQFPNYSSELNVNALELDDSALYLCASSLRTENTEAFFGQGTRLTVV.

This chain connects TRBV13 to TRBJ1-1; 7 bases agree with TRBD1. V lost 4 bases to trimming and J lost 3 bases; unmatched junction nucleotides: 8. The germline V gene encodes CDR1 PRHDT and CDR2 FYEKMQ (reference sequence). The CDR3 has 15 residues. The CDR3 sequence: CASSSTQGRDTEAFF. For the CDR3, the DNA is TGTGCCAGCAGCTCTACACAGGGGCGGGACACTGAAGCTTTCTTT.

The chain combines TRBV30 with TRBJ2-7; the match to TRBD1 covers 7 bases. CDR3 length: 13 residues. Germline-derived CDR1 and CDR2 are GTSNPN and SVGIG (reference sequence). Trimming removed 7 bases from V and 0 bases from J; junction bases left unmatched: 6. The CDR3 bases are TGTGCCTCCACAGGGGAGCCCTCCTACGAGCAGTACTTC. Protein sequence: CASTGEPSYEQYF.

This clone is a singleton in its sample. V usage is TRBV4-1 and J usage is TRBJ2-1; 13 bases agree with TRBD2. The CDR3 is 15 amino acids. V dropped 3 bases and J dropped 7; count of bases not matched to a gene: 3. The V gene's germline CDR1 is MGHRA and CDR2 YSYEKL. For the CDR3, the DNA is TGCGCCAGCAGCCACGGACTAGCGGGAGTTAATGAGCAGTTCTTC. It specifies CASSHGLAGVNEQFF.

With respect to this clone: The same CDR3 can be traced to other DNA sequences in this sample. This rearrangement joins TRBV18 to TRBJ1-1; 10 bases match TRBD1. The CDR3 is 14 residues long. J lost 5 bases, V lost 3 bases, and 3 bases had no gene match. Per the germline V gene, CDR1 is KGHSH and CDR2 is LQKENI. CDR3 nucleotide sequence: TGTGCCAGCTCACCCAGGACAGGGGGGACTGAAGCTTTCTTT. Amino acids: CASSPRTGGTEAFF.

This clone was detected a few times. This chain uses TRBV7-2 with TRBJ2-5, with D tentatively TRBD2 (5 bases). Trimming stripped 6 bases from V and 9 bases from J, with 14 bases between. From germline, CDR1 is SGHTA and CDR2 FQGNSA. The CDR3 extends over 12 amino acids. The CDR3 loop reads CASSPLPGAQYF. CDR3 coding DNA: TGTGCCAGCAGTCCACTGCCCGGGGCCCAGTACTTC.

The rearrangement links TRBV28 to TRBJ2-2, with a tentative D call TRBD2 (6 bases). The V end lost 7 bases, the J end lost 6 bases, and 12 bases lay between the germline ends. This CDR3 region has 13 residues. CDR1 MDHEN and CDR2 SYDVKM come from the germline V gene. This CDR3 is CASIRREAGELFF. The CDR3 region has the DNA TGTGCCAGCATAAGGAGGGAGGCCGGGGAGCTGTTTTTT. Together with reference TRBV28 and TRBJ2-2, the CDR3 gives the full variable domain: DVKVTQSSRYLVKRTGEKVFLECVQDMDHENMFWYRQDPGLGLRLIYFSYDVKMKEKGDIPEGYSVSREKKERFSLILESASTNQTSMYLCASIRREAGELFFGEGSRLTVL.

The chain couples TRBV18 to TRBJ2-5, with D tentatively TRBD2 (5 bases). The V end lost 0 bases, the J end lost 5 bases, and 13 bases lay between the germline ends. This CDR3 is built from 15 residues. The germline V gene encodes CDR1 KGHSH and CDR2 LQKENI. For the CDR3, the DNA is TGTGCCAGCTCACCACCAGGGCCCCGAGGGGAGACCCAGTACTTC. It translates to CASSPPGPRGETQYF.

The chain combines TRBV4-2 with TRBJ2-2; 9 positions agree with TRBD1. CDR1 and CDR2 from the germline V gene are LGHNA and YNFKEQ. Trimming took 1 base from V and 3 from J; bases not matched to a gene: 9. The CDR3 is 18 residues long. In DNA form, the CDR3 reads TGTGCCAGCAGCCAAGTAACAGGGGGCTCCATCTACACCGGGGAGCTGTTTTTT. It specifies CASSQVTGGSIYTGELFF.

The CDR3 nucleotides read TGTGCCAGCAGTTTAAGGCAGGGGGGAGGCTACACCTTC. Amino acids: CASSLRQGGGYTF. This chain links TRBV27 with TRBJ1-2, with TRBD1 matching 7 bases. Trimming removed 2 bases from V and 8 bases from J; junction bases left unmatched: 5. The germline gives CDR1 MNHEY, CDR2 SMNVEV (reference sequence). The CDR3 consists of 13 residues.